This T cell receptor beta chain emerged from a study of T cell changes during pregnancy in multiple sclerosis. TCRdb's copy holds only in-frame clones and misses some; the assay was immunoSEQ multiplex PCR. The data show 100,000 or so clones, more than 80% seen once. V was trimmed by 6 bases and J by 1 base, leaving 9 bases between them. Germline assignment: CDR1 MNHEY and CDR2 SMNVEV (reference sequence). The CDR3 runs to 13 residues. The clonotype originates from a female donor with multiple sclerosis, enrolled in a pregnancy study. This specimen was peripheral blood, taken in the second trimester of pregnancy. This chain connects TRBV27 to TRBJ1-1; possibly TRBD1 for D (6 bases). The CDR3, as DNA: TGTGCCAGCAGAAAAGGGGGGAACACTGAAGCTTTCTTT. Its translation is CASRKGGNTEAFF.